These T cell receptor beta chains were read from a single sample in a study of T-cell memory formation after mild COVID-19. TCRdb reprocessed the 5' RACE reads via MiXCR and lists one record per CDR3 protein. The sample records hundreds of thousands of distinct CDR3 sequences, over 25% being singletons. Material for sequencing was PBMCs or a T cell subset sorted from them (not recorded which). The receptors were gathered from an adult woman who had mild COVID-19 (a few samples of this study predate the infection). Cell type and time point are not known. CDR3s include the opening cysteine and the closing phenylalanine or tryptophan. Some rows mark clone size as missing; the rest say once, few, many or name a class of expanded clone.

TRBV12-3/TRBV12-4 once CASSQGGLGAFF
TRBV9 NA CASSALRTGGAGGYTF
TRBV18 NA CASSFDRIQETQYF
TRBV7-3 NA CASGVGDEQFF
TRBV6-1 once CASTWVVGDTEAFF
TRBV7-2 NA CASSLGVLGVYNEQFF
TRBV5-1 once CASSLLGRVDEQYF
TRBV11-2 few CASSLVSGYLLWSTDTQYF
TRBV5-1 few CASSFTGDTDTQYF
TRBV5-8 NA CASRGWGVAAGDEQYF
TRBV2 many CASRQGDNEQYF
TRBV7-9 once CASSLADRKYGYTF
TRBV11-2 NA CASSSSGLADNFREQFF
TRBV5-1 NA CASIPGTEGYNEQFF
TRBV18 NA CASSPYQGSYNEQFF
TRBV12-5 many CASGYGLRGVGETQYF
TRBV7-6 many CASSSLYTDTQYF
TRBV6-2/TRBV6-3 few CASSRQGTQPQHF
TRBV7-8 NA CASSGEWLFEKLFF
TRBV7-2 few CASSLVSGTYNEQFF
TRBV6-5 NA CASRQGARLGEGYF
TRBV5-1 few CATSPGPGYEQYF
TRBV7-9 many CASSVAGGETQYF
TRBV5-1 many CASSALAGGSTGELFF
TRBV10-3 NA CAISVQGWQETQYF
TRBV4-1 few CASSLLRTGGNEKLFF
TRBV20-1 few CSARTGISEKLFF
TRBV12-3/TRBV12-4 few CASSLNEGYTF
TRBV3-1 NA CASSQDARPGPTVSYSNQPQHF
TRBV29-1 few CSVEDRGVTAAPPLEQYF
TRBV24-1 NA CATSDARLNTGELFF
TRBV7-3 NA CASSSSQTSGNEQFF
TRBV7-2 few CASSRGVIQSTDTQYF
TRBV5-1 few CASSFWTGDSPLHF
TRBV24-1 NA CATSDSAARNEQFF
TRBV6-5 NA CASSYRAGGPDTQYF
TRBV5-1 NA CASSLDPWGAADTQYF
TRBV12-3/TRBV12-4 NA CASSPGLAGVYGISYEQYF
TRBV7-2 NA CASSLGGHGSPLHF
TRBV4-2 NA CASSQSGGVFGDEQFF
TRBV5-1 few CASSLVLGALTDTQYF
TRBV6-5 NA CASSYLTGSAYGYTF
TRBV5-6 NA CASSLGSRRSGELFF
TRBV6-6 NA CASSQLGGGGGNEQFF
TRBV10-3 NA CAISEDGTGSGEAFF
TRBV29-1 few CSVDDGLNTDTQYF
TRBV6-6 few CASSFGSTTNEQFF
TRBV3-1 NA CASSQAVGTEAFF
TRBV21-1 few CASSKVGSAETQYF
TRBV12-3/TRBV12-4 NA CASSLGDRRSYEQYF
TRBV10-3 few CAISTTGREGSYEQYF
TRBV29-1 few CSGVSTGTGLNEQFF